Given below is one T cell receptor (beta chain) in context. Its antigen is undetermined. This specimen belongs to a study of OX40 agonist ivuxolimab in advanced cancers. In the study overall: About 40% of patients had received prior checkpoint inhibitor therapy. Study findings and constraints: At 0.1 to 3.0 mg/kg and by week 6, clonal expansion occurred in CD4+ and CD8+ blood T cells.

The germline V gene encodes CDR1 SQVTM and CDR2 ANQGSEA. V was clipped by 7 bases and J by 1 base; unmatched bases: 3. This CDR3 is built from 13 residues. Produced via immunoSEQ multiplex PCR; TCRdb's table is partial and in-frame only. The profile shows about 71,000 clones, about 81% of them singletons. The gene calls are TRBV29-1 and TRBJ2-3; 9 bases fit TRBD1. This specimen consisted of CD4+ or CD8+ T cells sorted from blood, obtained in a trial of the OX40 agonist ivuxolimab. The sequence was collected from an adult with an advanced solid tumor such as melanoma, head and neck, liver or kidney cancer. CDR3 protein: CSARQGGTDTQYF. DNA for the CDR3: TGCAGCGCTAGACAGGGGGGCACAGATACGCAGTATTTT.